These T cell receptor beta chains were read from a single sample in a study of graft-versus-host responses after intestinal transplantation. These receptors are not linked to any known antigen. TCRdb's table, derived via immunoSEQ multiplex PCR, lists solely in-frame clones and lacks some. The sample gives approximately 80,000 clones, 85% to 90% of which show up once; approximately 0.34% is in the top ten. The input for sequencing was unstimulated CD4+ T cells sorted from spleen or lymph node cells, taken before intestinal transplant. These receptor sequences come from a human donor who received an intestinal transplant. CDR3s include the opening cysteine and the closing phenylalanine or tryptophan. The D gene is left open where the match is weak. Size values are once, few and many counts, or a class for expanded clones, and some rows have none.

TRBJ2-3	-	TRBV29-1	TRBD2	TGCAGCGTTTGCCTAGCGGGAACCTGGGATACGCAGTATTTT	CSVCLAGTWDTQYF
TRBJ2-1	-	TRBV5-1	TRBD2	TGCGCCAGCAGCGTGCCGCTAGCGGGGGGGAACAATGAGCAGTTCTTC	CASSVPLAGGNNEQFF
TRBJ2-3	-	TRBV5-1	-	TGCGCCAGCAGCTTCCCGACACCTTCTAGCACAGATACGCAGTATTTT	CASSFPTPSSTDTQYF
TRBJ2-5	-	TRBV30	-	TGTGCCTGGAGTAGAGCTAGCTCGGGAGAGACCCAGTACTTC	CAWSRASSGETQYF
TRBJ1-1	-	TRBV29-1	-	TGCAGCGTTGTGGGGGCTGCTGAAGCTTTCTTT	CSVVGAAEAFF
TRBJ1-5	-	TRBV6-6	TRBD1	TGTGCCAGCAGTGGCAGGGGGCGAGGTGAACAGCCCCAGCATTTT	CASSGRGRGEQPQHF
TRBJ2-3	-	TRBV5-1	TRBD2	TGCGCCAGCAGCTGGGGACTAGAAGTAGATACGCAGTATTTT	CASSWGLEVDTQYF
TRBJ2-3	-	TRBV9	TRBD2	TGTGCCAGCAGCGTAGGACTAGCGGGACCAGATACGCAGTATTTT	CASSVGLAGPDTQYF
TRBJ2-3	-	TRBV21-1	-	TGTGCCAGCAGCAAAAACCCCGGGACTAGCGGGAGGGCATATTCGGATACGCAGTATTTT	CASSKNPGTSGRAYSDTQYF
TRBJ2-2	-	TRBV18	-	TGTGCCAGCTCACCAATATCGATGGAGGGCGGGGAGCTGTTTTTT	CASSPISMEGGELFF
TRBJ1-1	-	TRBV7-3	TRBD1	TGTGCCAGCAGCCTAAAGGCAGGGGGTGGAACTGAAGCTTTCTTT	CASSLKAGGGTEAFF
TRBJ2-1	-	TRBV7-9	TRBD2	TGTGCCAGCAGTTATCTAGCGGGAGGAAAATACAATGAGCAGTTCTTC	CASSYLAGGKYNEQFF
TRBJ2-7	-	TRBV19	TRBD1	TGTGCCAGTAGTCCGGGACAGGGGCCCTACGAGCAGTACTTC	CASSPGQGPYEQYF
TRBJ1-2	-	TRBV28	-	TGTGCCAGCAGTTCGCCCGACAGATACTATGGCTACACCTTC	CASSSPDRYYGYTF
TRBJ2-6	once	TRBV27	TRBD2	TGTGCCAGCACCGGGGGGAGTCGGGGGGCCAACGTCCTGACTTTC	CASTGGSRGANVLTF
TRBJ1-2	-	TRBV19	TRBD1	TGTGCCAGTAGTATCCTGTCAGGGGGTCGTGGCTACACCTTC	CASSILSGGRGYTF
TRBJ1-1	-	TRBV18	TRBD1	TGTGCCAGCTCCCGTAGGGACAGGGTGAACACTGAAGCTTTCTTT	CASSRRDRVNTEAFF
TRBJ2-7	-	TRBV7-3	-	TGTGCCAGCAGCCAGAGGCGGGGCAGGGCCGGAGAGGCCTACGAGCAGTACTTC	CASSQRRGRAGEAYEQYF
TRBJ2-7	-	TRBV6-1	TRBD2	TGTGCCAGCAGTGCTCCGATGAGGACTAGCTTCCCCAGGCCCTACGAGCAGTACTTC	CASSAPMRTSFPRPYEQYF
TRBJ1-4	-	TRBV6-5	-	TGTGCCAGCAGTTCCTGGGCAGGGGTTGAAAAACTGTTTTTT	CASSSWAGVEKLFF
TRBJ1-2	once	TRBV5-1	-	TGCGCCAGCAGCTTGTCCCAGAACTATGGCTACACCTTC	CASSLSQNYGYTF
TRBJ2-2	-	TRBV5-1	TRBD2	TGCGCCAGCAGCTTGAGGCGGGAGGCCAACACCGGGGAGCTGTTTTTT	CASSLRREANTGELFF
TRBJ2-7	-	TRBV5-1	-	TGCGCCAGCAGCTTGGAAAGATCTACCTACGAGCAGTACTTC	CASSLERSTYEQYF
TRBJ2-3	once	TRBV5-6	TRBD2	TGTGCCAGCAGCTTGCTCACTAGCGTACCCAGCACAGATACGCAGTATTTT	CASSLLTSVPSTDTQYF
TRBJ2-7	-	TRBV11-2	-	TGTGCCAGCAGCTTAATAGCTAGGACATACGAGCAGTACTTC	CASSLIARTYEQYF
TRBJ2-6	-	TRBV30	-	TGTGCCTGGGGGGAGGATGGGGCCAACGTCCTGACTTTC	CAWGEDGANVLTF
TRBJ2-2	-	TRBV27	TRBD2	TGTGCCAGCAGTTTATCACGGGGGGGCACCGGGGAGCTGTTTTTT	CASSLSRGGTGELFF
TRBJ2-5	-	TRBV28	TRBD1	TGTGCCAGCAACCCTTCAGGGGGAGAGACCCAGTACTTC	CASNPSGGETQYF
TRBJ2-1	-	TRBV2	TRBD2	TGTGCCAGCAGTGCGACTAGCGGGAGGGGAAATGAGCAGTTCTTC	CASSATSGRGNEQFF
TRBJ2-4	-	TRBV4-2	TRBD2	TGTGCCAGCAGCCAAGTGGCGGGGGTGGAAAACATTCAGTACTTC	CASSQVAGVENIQYF
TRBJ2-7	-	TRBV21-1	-	TGTGCCAGCAGCAACGGTGACGCCGGGACAGACGCCTACGAGCAGTACTTC	CASSNGDAGTDAYEQYF
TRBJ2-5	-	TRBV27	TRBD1	TGTGCCAGCAGTACCCTGGACAGGAGGCAAGAGACCCAGTACTTC	CASSTLDRRQETQYF
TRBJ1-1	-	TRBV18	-	TGTGCCAGCTCACCAGGGCAGTCGGGGAGCACTGAAGCTTTCTTT	CASSPGQSGSTEAFF
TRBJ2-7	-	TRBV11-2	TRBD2	TGTGCCAGCAGCTTAGGCCCGGGGGGCTACGAGCAGTACTTC	CASSLGPGGYEQYF
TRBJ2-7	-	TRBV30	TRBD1	TGTGCCTGGAGTGTAAGGGCCCGGACAGGGAGGTACGAGCAGTACTTC	CAWSVRARTGRYEQYF
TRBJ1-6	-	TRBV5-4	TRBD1	TGTGCCAGCACCAGCGGGACAGGCGGAAATTCACCCCTCCACTTT	CASTSGTGGNSPLHF
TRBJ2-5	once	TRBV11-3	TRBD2	TGTGCCAGCAGCCGGGACGGGGGGTCGGAGACCCAGTACTTC	CASSRDGGSETQYF
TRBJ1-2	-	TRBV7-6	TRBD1	TGTGCCAGCAGCATGGACAGGGGCTATGGCTACACCTTC	CASSMDRGYGYTF
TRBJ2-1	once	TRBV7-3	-	TGTGCCAGCAGCTTATTCCCAGAAGCCTACAATGAGCAGTTCTTC	CASSLFPEAYNEQFF
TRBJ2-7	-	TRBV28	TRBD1	TGTGCCAGCAGTTCCCCCGGGACAGGGCTCATCGAGCAGTACTTC	CASSSPGTGLIEQYF
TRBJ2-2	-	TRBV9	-	TGTGCCAGCAGAAGAGGGGGGGTGACCGGGGAGCTGTTTTTT	CASRRGGVTGELFF
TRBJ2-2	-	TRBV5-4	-	TGTGCCAGCAGCTTGAGAGCGAACACCGGGGAGCTGTTTTTT	CASSLRANTGELFF
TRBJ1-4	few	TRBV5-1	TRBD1	TGCGCCAGCACGACAGGGACGAGACCTAATGAAAAACTGTTTTTT	CASTTGTRPNEKLFF
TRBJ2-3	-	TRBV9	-	TGTGCCAGCAGCCCGCGGGACTGGGTCACAGATACGCAGTATTTT	CASSPRDWVTDTQYF
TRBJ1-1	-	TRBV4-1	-	TGCGCCAGCAGCCAATCCCGACCGGGCCTAGGGGCGAACACTGAAGCTTTCTTT	CASSQSRPGLGANTEAFF
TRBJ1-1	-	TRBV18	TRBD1	TGTGCCAGCTCACCTAGGGACAGAAACACTGAAGCTTTCTTT	CASSPRDRNTEAFF
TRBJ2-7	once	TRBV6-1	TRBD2	TGTGCCAGCACCGCAACGGGAGGGCACGGCTACGAGCAGTACTTC	CASTATGGHGYEQYF
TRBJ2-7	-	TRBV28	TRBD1	TGTGCCAGCAGTTCCGGACAGGGCATCCCCTACGAGCAGTACTTC	CASSSGQGIPYEQYF
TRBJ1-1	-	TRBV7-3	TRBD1	TGTGCCAGCAGCTTAGAAGTGGGGGACAGATTGAACACTGAAGCTTTCTTT	CASSLEVGDRLNTEAFF
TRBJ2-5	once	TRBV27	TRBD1	TGTGCCAGCAGTAAAGTAGGTCGCAGGGGGACAGAGACCCAGTACTTC	CASSKVGRRGTETQYF
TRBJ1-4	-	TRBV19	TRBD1	TGTGCCAGCAGTACAGCCTTCGTTAGGACAGGGATAGTTGCAACTAATGAAAAACTGTTTTTT	CASSTAFVRTGIVATNEKLFF
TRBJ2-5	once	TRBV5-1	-	TGCGCCAGCAGCTTGTTACGAGGGACTCAAGAGACCCAGTACTTC	CASSLLRGTQETQYF
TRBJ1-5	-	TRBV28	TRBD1	TGTGCCAGCAGTGGACAGGGCGGGCAGCCCCAGCATTTT	CASSGQGGQPQHF